This T cell receptor beta chain was obtained from a study of shared clonotypes between healthy human individuals. Trimming removed 3 bases at V and 12 bases at J, with 12 bases between. From germline, CDR1 is SNHLY and CDR2 FYNNEI. The length of the CDR3 is 12 residues. Study-wide results and caveats: Sampling included only blood; tissue repertoires likely differ.

The count of this clone is one. What it recognizes is unknown. Clones were sequenced by immunoSEQ multiplex PCR, and TCRdb holds only the in-frame ones, with some missing. The repertoire holds around 1.4 million clones, with 98% as singletons. The V call is TRBV2, the J call TRBJ2-1; D perhaps matches TRBD1 (6 bases). Material: naive CD4+ T cells sorted from blood. Specified subset: CD45RA+ positively selected. The sequence came from a young man in good health. The CDR3: CASSEGPTGQFF. Written as DNA, the CDR3 is TGTGCCAGCAGTGAGGGTCCGACAGGGCAGTTCTTC.